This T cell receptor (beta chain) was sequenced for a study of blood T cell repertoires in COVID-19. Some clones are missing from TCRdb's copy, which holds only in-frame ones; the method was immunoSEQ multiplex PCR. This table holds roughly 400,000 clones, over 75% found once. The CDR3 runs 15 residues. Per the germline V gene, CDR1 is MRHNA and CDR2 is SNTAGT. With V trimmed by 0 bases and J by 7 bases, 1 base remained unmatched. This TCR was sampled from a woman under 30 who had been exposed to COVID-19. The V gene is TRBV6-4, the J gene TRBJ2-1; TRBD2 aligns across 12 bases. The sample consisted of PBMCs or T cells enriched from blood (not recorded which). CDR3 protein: CASSDSLAGGNEQFF. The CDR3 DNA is TGTGCCAGCAGTGACTCGCTAGCGGGGGGGAATGAGCAGTTCTTC.